One sample yielded the 16 T cell receptor beta chains listed below, sequenced in a study of blood T cell repertoires in COVID-19. Clones were sequenced by immunoSEQ multiplex PCR, and TCRdb holds only the in-frame ones, with some missing. The sample lists roughly 310,000 clones, approximately 90% occurring once. Material: PBMCs or T cells enriched from blood (not recorded which). The receptors here all came from a woman in her thirties or forties who had recovered from COVID-19.

The chain has TRBV7-9 and TRBJ2-7, with TRBD1 matching 7 bases. The CDR3 covers 14 residues. The V gene end was trimmed by 7 bases and the J gene end by 5 bases; junction bases not matched to a gene: 11. Germline CDR1 is SEHNR and CDR2 is FQNEAQ (reference sequence). This CDR3 is CASTPGQKTDEQYF. CDR3 sequence (DNA): TGTGCCAGCACGCCGGGACAGAAGACCGACGAGCAGTACTTC.

The V gene is TRBV11-1, the J gene TRBJ2-5; perhaps TRBD2 as D (6 bases). The V gene lost 1 base and the J gene lost 1 base, with 10 bases spanning the gap. This CDR3 contains 15 residues. CDR1 and CDR2 (germline): SGHAT, FQDESV (reference sequence). The CDR3, as DNA: TGTGCCAGCAGCTTAGGAGGAGGGGTCCAAGAGACCCAGTACTTC. Protein: CASSLGGGVQETQYF. Drawing the rest from reference TRBV11-1 and TRBJ2-5, the complete variable domain is EAEVAQSPRYKITEKSQAVAFWCDPISGHATLYWYRQILGQGPELLVQFQDESVVDDSQLPKDRFSAERLKGVDSTLKIQPAELGDSAMYLCASSLGGGVQETQYFGPGTRLLVL.

The chain links TRBV7-9 to TRBJ1-5; 7 bases fit TRBD1. The CDR3 consists of 14 residues. With V trimmed by 4 bases and J by 3 bases, 3 bases remained unmatched. Per the germline V gene, CDR1 is SEHNR and CDR2 is FQNEAQ (reference sequence). The CDR3 DNA is TGTGCCAGCAGCTACGACAGGGCCAATCAGCCCCAGCATTTT. Translating it yields CASSYDRANQPQHF.

This clone has just a few counts. The chain recombines TRBV18 with TRBJ1-2; tentatively, D is TRBD1 (5 bases). Germline V lookup: CDR1 KGHSH, CDR2 LQKENI. Trimming took off 0 bases at V and 6 bases at J, with 11 bases between the two ends. The CDR3 covers 14 residues. The CDR3 sequence is CASSPPNRRDGYTF. The CDR3 DNA sequence: TGTGCCAGCTCACCACCGAACCGCAGGGATGGCTACACCTTC.

The V gene is TRBV30, the J gene TRBJ1-5, with D possibly matching TRBD1 (6 bases). The CDR3 is made up of 13 amino acids. Germline-derived CDR1 and CDR2 are GTSNPN and SVGIG (reference sequence). Trimming pared 2 bases from V and 9 bases from J, leaving 14 bases between. CDR3 protein: CAWSLQGSRPQHF. The CDR3 DNA follows: TGTGCCTGGAGTTTACAGGGTTCTCGGCCCCAGCATTTT.

The chain employs TRBV19 and TRBJ1-5, with 7 bases that match TRBD1. The CDR3 contains 14 residues. Trimming cost V 6 bases and J 4 bases; bases outside gene matches: 6. Germline CDR1 reads LNHDA; CDR2 reads SQIVND (reference sequence). The DNA of the CDR3 is TGTGCCAGTAGCTTTACACAGGGGAATCAGCCCCAGCATTTT. Its protein product is CASSFTQGNQPQHF.

The CDR3 DNA is TGTGCCAGCAGCCTCCAGTCCTACAATGAGCAGTTCTTC. Its protein product is CASSLQSYNEQFF. The chain combines TRBV7-3 with TRBJ2-1; D remains ambiguous. V lost 5 bases, J lost 1 base, and 6 bases lay in between. Looked up from germline, CDR1 is SGHTA and CDR2 is FQGTGA. This CDR3 spans 13 amino acids.

The chain uses TRBV5-1 and TRBJ2-7; tentative D call: TRBD2 (6 bases). Germline lookup yields CDR1 SGHRS and CDR2 YFSETQ. V shed 3 bases and J shed 0 bases, with 13 bases lying between them. The CDR3 is 15 residues long. The CDR3 protein is CASSSPWDSSYEQYF. CDR3 DNA: TGCGCCAGCAGCTCCCCGTGGGACTCCTCCTACGAGCAGTACTTC.

V gene TRBV29-1 combines with J gene TRBJ2-1; D is undetermined. Germline values: CDR1 SQVTM, CDR2 ANQGSEA. There are 12 residues in the CDR3. V dropped 6 bases and J dropped 4 bases, with 10 bases sitting between them. CDR3 bases: TGCAGCGTAGCTTATTCTTACAATGAGCAGTTCTTC. Translated, it gives CSVAYSYNEQFF.

This chain connects TRBV27 to TRBJ2-1, with D possibly TRBD1 on 6 matching bases. Germline-derived CDR1 and CDR2 are MNHEY and SMNVEV (reference sequence). This CDR3 has 13 amino acids. V lost 8 bases and J 9 bases, leaving 17 bases between the germline ends. CDR3 bases: TGTGCCAGCGGGTACAGGGAAGATACTGAGCAGTTCTTC. It is translated as CASGYREDTEQFF.

The CDR3, as DNA: TGTGCCAGCAGTTTTACAGGTTTCAATCAGCCCCAGCATTTT. It yields the protein CASSFTGFNQPQHF. The rearrangement uses TRBV27 and TRBJ1-5; perhaps TRBD1 as D (5 bases). The CDR3 covers 14 residues. Deletions cut 3 bases from V and 3 bases from J, with 9 bases between. Germline assignment: CDR1 MNHEY and CDR2 SMNVEV (reference sequence).

The chain employs TRBV5-4 and TRBJ1-4; the D is unclear. Trimming took 5 bases from V and 4 from J, leaving 9 bases between them. CDR3 size: 13 residues. Germline V gene data show CDR1 as SGHNT and CDR2 as YYREEE (reference sequence). For the CDR3, the DNA is TGTGCCAGCAGGGGAGGAATTAATGAAAAACTGTTTTTT. Translated: CASRGGINEKLFF.

The V and J genes are TRBV19 and TRBJ1-2; 10 nucleotides match TRBD1. CDR3 length: 14 residues. Germline CDR1 reads LNHDA; CDR2 reads SQIVND (reference sequence). Unmatched junction bases numbered 6, after V lost 5 bases and J lost 6 bases. CDR3 loop: CASSSWTGGNGYTF. In DNA form, the CDR3 reads TGTGCCAGTAGTTCTTGGACAGGGGGAAATGGCTACACCTTC.

The J gene is TRBJ2-3, the V gene TRBV11-2; 10 nucleotides agree with TRBD2. This CDR3 region has 14 residues. V was clipped by 5 bases and J by 7 bases; unmatched bases: 6. The germline V gene encodes CDR1 SGHAT and CDR2 FQNNGV. In nucleotides, the CDR3 is TGTGCCAGCAGCCCCACTACTAGCGGGAATACGCAGTATTTT. Protein sequence: CASSPTTSGNTQYF.

V and J are TRBV5-6 and TRBJ1-2, with TRBD1 matching 7 bases. In germline, CDR1 is SGHDT, CDR2 YYEEEE. This CDR3 has 15 amino acids. Trimming cost V 4 bases and J 4 bases; bases outside gene matches: 10. The CDR3 is CASSLRDSGFYGYTF. For the CDR3, the DNA is TGTGCCAGCAGCCTGAGGGACAGCGGGTTCTATGGCTACACCTTC.

V and J are TRBV24-1 and TRBJ2-1, with 7 bases matching TRBD1. V shed 5 bases, J shed 1 base, and the junction held 10 bases outside the gene matches. This CDR3 contains 17 residues. Germline-derived CDR1 and CDR2 are KGHDR and SFDVKD. CDR3 bases: TGTGCCACCAGTGGCGCCGGTGGACAGGTATCCTACAATGAGCAGTTCTTC. This sequence encodes CATSGAGGQVSYNEQFF.